These 16 T cell receptor beta chains were all obtained from the same sample, sequenced in a study of graft-versus-host responses after intestinal transplantation. These TCRs are of unknown antigen specificity. Profiled with immunoSEQ multiplex PCR; TCRdb holds only in-frame clones, not every one. The sample holds fewer than 150,000 clones, about 92% seen once. The sample consisted of unstimulated CD4+ T cells sorted from spleen or lymph node cells, taken before intestinal transplant. The receptors were gathered from a human donor who received an intestinal transplant.

This rearrangement joins TRBV6-1 to TRBJ1-1; unclear D gene. CDR1 is MNHNS and CDR2 is SASEGT in the germline V gene. V lost 3 bases to trimming and J lost 1 base, with 6 bases between them. This CDR3 is 13 amino acids long. As DNA, the CDR3 is TGTGCCAGCAGTGATCCCCCGAACACTGAAGCTTTCTTT. This codes for CASSDPPNTEAFF.

V and J are TRBV5-1 and TRBJ2-1; possibly TRBD1 for D (6 bases). With 1 base removed from V and 5 bases from J, the gap between germline ends came to 16 bases. This CDR3 has 16 amino acids. Germline V gene sequence: CDR1 SGHRS, CDR2 YFSETQ. The CDR3 sequence is CASSLRGSTRHNEQFF. The CDR3 DNA is TGCGCCAGCAGCTTGAGGGGGTCCACACGCCACAATGAGCAGTTCTTC.

This clone has only one observation. This sample includes further DNA sequences coding for the same CDR3. This chain joins TRBV5-1 and TRBJ2-5; no clear D gene. Trimming cost V 2 bases and J 3 bases, with 5 bases left between them. This CDR3 is 12 amino acids long. Germline CDR1 is SGHRS and CDR2 is YFSETQ. This chain's CDR3 is CASSLGEETQYF. The CDR3 DNA is TGCGCCAGCAGCTTAGGAGAAGAGACCCAGTACTTC.

About this clone itself: This specimen includes other DNA sequences encoding the same CDR3. CDR3 in amino acids: CASSDDRGGNTEAFF. The CDR3 nucleotides read TGTGCCAGCAGTGACGACAGGGGAGGGAACACTGAAGCTTTCTTT. The chain links TRBV2 to TRBJ1-1; 8 bases map to TRBD1. The CDR3 consists of 15 residues. The V segment lost 3 bases and the J segment 1 base; nucleotides outside the gene matches: 4. Looked up from germline, CDR1 is SNHLY and CDR2 is FYNNEI. Full variable domain (remainder filled in from reference TRBV2 and TRBJ1-1): EPEVTQTPSHQVTQMGQEVILRCVPISNHLYFYWYRQILGQKVEFLVSFYNNEISEKSEIFDDQFSVERPDGSNFTLKIRSTKLEDSAMYFCASSDDRGGNTEAFFGQGTRLTVV.

The chain carries TRBV4-1 and TRBJ2-5; D is uncertain. V was clipped by 2 bases and J by 5 bases, with 15 bases between them. The CDR3 has 15 amino acids. Germline CDR1 is MGHRA and CDR2 is YSYEKL. CDR3 DNA: TGCGCCAGCAGCCAAAATGAGAAGAGGTGGGAGACCCAGTACTTC. Encoded protein: CASSQNEKRWETQYF.

The chain joins TRBV18 to TRBJ1-3; the match to TRBD1 covers 8 bases. Germline V gene lookup returns CDR1 KGHSH and CDR2 LQKENI. The CDR3 has 16 amino acids. V lost 3 bases to trimming and J lost 0 bases; unmatched junction nucleotides: 4. CDR3: CASSPGQARSGNTIYF. The DNA for the CDR3 is TGTGCCAGCTCACCGGGACAGGCCCGCTCTGGAAACACCATATATTTT.

The J gene is TRBJ1-5, the V gene TRBV19; D gene unclear. Trimming stripped 5 bases from V and 3 bases from J, with 17 bases between. Per the germline V gene, CDR1 is LNHDA and CDR2 is SQIVND (reference sequence). The CDR3 is made up of 16 amino acids. The CDR3 DNA reads as TGTGCCAGTAGTGCTGGACGGGCCAGCAACAATCAGCCCCAGCATTTT. It translates to CASSAGRASNNQPQHF.

This clone has only a few counts. This chain joins TRBV11-2 and TRBJ2-7; maybe TRBD1 (6 bases). The CDR3 is 13 amino acids. CDR1 and CDR2 from the germline V gene are SGHAT and FQNNGV. V was shortened by 3 bases and J by 4 bases, with 10 bases between the two germline ends. The CDR3 loop reads CASSFRTAYEQYF. DNA of the CDR3: TGTGCCAGCAGCTTCCGGACAGCGTACGAGCAGTACTTC.

This chain links TRBV18 with TRBJ1-5; 9 nucleotides match TRBD1. The CDR3 extends over 17 amino acids. The V segment lost 10 bases and the J segment 6 bases; nucleotides outside the gene matches: 19. The V gene's germline CDR1 is KGHSH and CDR2 LQKENI. CDR3 sequence: CATSPETGGTVGQPQHF. The CDR3 DNA reads as TGTGCCACCTCCCCGGAGACAGGGGGTACTGTAGGTCAGCCCCAGCATTTT.

The chain recombines TRBV19 with TRBJ2-1; 9 bases are a match to TRBD2. V lost 7 bases and J lost 10; bases outside the gene matches: 8. The CDR3 loop spans 13 amino acids. The V gene's germline CDR1 is LNHDA and CDR2 SQIVND (reference sequence). The CDR3 here is CASTERGAEEQFF. The DNA of the CDR3 is TGTGCCAGTACCGAGCGGGGGGCGGAGGAGCAGTTCTTC.

V usage is TRBV2 and J usage is TRBJ1-2, with TRBD1 matching 10 bases. The CDR3 consists of 14 residues. With V trimmed by 6 bases and J by 7 bases, 8 bases remained unmatched. Germline CDR1 SNHLY, CDR2 FYNNEI. CDR3 bases: TGTGCCAGCAGCAGTGACAGGGGGCAGGGTGGCTACACCTTC. Amino acid sequence: CASSSDRGQGGYTF.

The chain couples TRBV6-1 to TRBJ1-2, with 8 bases matching TRBD1. Losses at the gene ends were 6 bases for V and 9 bases for J; bases not matched to a gene: 6. Germline CDR1 and CDR2: MNHNS and SASEGT. The CDR3 contains 12 residues. CDR3 bases: TGTGCCAGCAGACCACAGGGGGGGAGCTACACCTTC. Amino acids: CASRPQGGSYTF.

The sample holds a few counts of this clone. The chain couples TRBV7-9 to TRBJ1-2; D gene unclear. The ends were cut back, 5 bases at V and 0 bases at J, with 10 bases in the middle. CDR3 size: 14 residues. In germline, CDR1 is SEHNR, CDR2 FQNEAQ (reference sequence). The CDR3 spells CASSVGQTNYGYTF. The CDR3 coding sequence is TGTGCCAGCAGCGTCGGGCAGACTAACTATGGCTACACCTTC.

This chain connects TRBV5-1 to TRBJ2-3, with 15 bases matching TRBD2. From germline, CDR1 is SGHRS and CDR2 YFSETQ. The CDR3 consists of 18 residues. The ends lost 0 bases at V and 2 bases at J; junction bases unmatched: 4. The CDR3 here is CASSLVGLAGGITDTQYF. The CDR3, as DNA: TGCGCCAGCAGCTTGGTGGGACTAGCGGGGGGAATCACAGATACGCAGTATTTT.

The sample holds one count of this clone. This sequence joins TRBV11-2 and TRBJ2-7, with a possible D match to TRBD2 (5 bases). Per the germline V gene, CDR1 is SGHAT and CDR2 is FQNNGV. CDR3 length equals 12 residues. Trimming cost V 1 base and J 7 bases, with 8 bases left between them. The CDR3 sequence: CASSLGGWEQYF. Here the CDR3 DNA reads TGTGCCAGCAGCTTAGGAGGGTGGGAGCAGTACTTC.

The V gene is TRBV30, the J gene TRBJ2-7, with D possibly being TRBD2 (7 bases). The CDR3 runs to 12 residues. Germline V gene sequence: CDR1 GTSNPN, CDR2 SVGIG (reference sequence). Trimming took off 3 bases at V and 3 bases at J, with 9 bases between the two ends. Written as DNA, the CDR3 is TGTGCCTGGAGGGGGGGGCGCTACGAGCAGTACTTC. Translating gives CAWRGGRYEQYF.